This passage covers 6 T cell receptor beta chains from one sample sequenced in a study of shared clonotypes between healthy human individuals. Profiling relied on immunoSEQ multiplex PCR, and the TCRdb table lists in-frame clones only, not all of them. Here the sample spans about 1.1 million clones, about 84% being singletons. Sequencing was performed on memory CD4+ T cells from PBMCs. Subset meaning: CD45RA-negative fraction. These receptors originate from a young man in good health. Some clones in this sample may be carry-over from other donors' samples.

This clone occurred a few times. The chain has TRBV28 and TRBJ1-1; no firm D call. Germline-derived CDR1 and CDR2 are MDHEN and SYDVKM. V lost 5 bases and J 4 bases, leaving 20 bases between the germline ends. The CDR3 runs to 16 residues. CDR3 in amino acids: CASSPLPAREVTEAFF. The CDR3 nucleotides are TGTGCCAGCAGTCCACTCCCGGCGAGGGAGGTCACTGAAGCTTTCTTT. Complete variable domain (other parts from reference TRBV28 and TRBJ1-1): DVKVTQSSRYLVKRTGEKVFLECVQDMDHENMFWYRQDPGLGLRLIYFSYDVKMKEKGDIPEGYSVSREKKERFSLILESASTNQTSMYLCASSPLPAREVTEAFFGQGTRLTVV.

DNA of the CDR3: TGTGCCAGCTCACCATGGGCGGGAGCCAACACCGGGGAGCTGTTTTTT. Amino acids: CASSPWAGANTGELFF. The chain uses TRBV18 and TRBJ2-2; TRBD2 aligns across 7 bases. Per the germline V gene, CDR1 is KGHSH and CDR2 is LQKENI. The CDR3 sequence is 16 residues long. The J segment lost 2 bases and the V segment lost 2 bases, leaving 5 bases of the junction unmatched.

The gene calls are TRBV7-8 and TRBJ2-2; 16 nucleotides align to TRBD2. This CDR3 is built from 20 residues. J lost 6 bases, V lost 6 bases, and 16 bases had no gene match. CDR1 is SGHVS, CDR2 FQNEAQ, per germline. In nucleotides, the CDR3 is TGTGCCAGCAGGCCAGCCCAGGGACTAGCGGGAGGGGGCCACGCCGGGGAGCTGTTTTTT. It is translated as CASRPAQGLAGGGHAGELFF.

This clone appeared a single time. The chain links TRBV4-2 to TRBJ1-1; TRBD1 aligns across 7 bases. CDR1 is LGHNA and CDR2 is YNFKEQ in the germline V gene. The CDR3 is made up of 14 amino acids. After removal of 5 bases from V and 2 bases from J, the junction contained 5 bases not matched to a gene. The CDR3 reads CASSTRQGNTEAFF. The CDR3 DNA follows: TGTGCCAGCAGCACCCGACAGGGTAACACTGAAGCTTTCTTT.

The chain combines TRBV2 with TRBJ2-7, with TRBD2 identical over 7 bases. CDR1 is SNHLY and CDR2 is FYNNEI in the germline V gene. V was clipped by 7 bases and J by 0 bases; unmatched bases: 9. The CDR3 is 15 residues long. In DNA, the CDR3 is TGTGCCAGCACAAATCGGGAGGACTACTCCTACGAGCAGTACTTC. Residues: CASTNREDYSYEQYF.

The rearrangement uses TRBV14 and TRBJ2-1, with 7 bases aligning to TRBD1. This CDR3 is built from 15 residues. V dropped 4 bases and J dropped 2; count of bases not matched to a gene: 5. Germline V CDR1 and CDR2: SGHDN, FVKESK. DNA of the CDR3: TGTGCCAGCAGCCGAGCAGGGGGACCCTACAATGAGCAGTTCTTC. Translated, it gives CASSRAGGPYNEQFF.